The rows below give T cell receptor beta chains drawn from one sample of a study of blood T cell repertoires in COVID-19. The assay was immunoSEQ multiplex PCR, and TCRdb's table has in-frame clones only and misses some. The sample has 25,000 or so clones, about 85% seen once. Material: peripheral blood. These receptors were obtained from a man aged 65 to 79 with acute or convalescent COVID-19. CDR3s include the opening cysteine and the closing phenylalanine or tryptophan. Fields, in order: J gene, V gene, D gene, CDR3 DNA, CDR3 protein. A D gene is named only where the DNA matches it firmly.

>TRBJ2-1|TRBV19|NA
TGTGCCAGTAGCAGGATTACCTACAATGAGCAGTTCTTC
CASSRITYNEQFF
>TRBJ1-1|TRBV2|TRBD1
TGTGCCAGCAGGGGGCCGGGACAGGGGAGTGATAGTGAAGCTTTCTTT
CASRGPGQGSDSEAFF
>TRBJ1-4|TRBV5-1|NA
TGCGCCAGCAGCTTGGACACAACTAATGAAAAACTGTTTTTT
CASSLDTTNEKLFF
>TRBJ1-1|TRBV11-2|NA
TGTGCCAGCAGCAAAGACATGAACACTGAAGCTTTCTTT
CASSKDMNTEAFF
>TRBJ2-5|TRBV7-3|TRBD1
TGTGCCAGCAGCCAGGGGGCTCAAGAGACCCAGTACTTC
CASSQGAQETQYF
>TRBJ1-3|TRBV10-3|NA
TGTGCCATCAGTGAGTCGACCGTGGGCGAGGGAGGAAACACCATATATTTT
CAISESTVGEGGNTIYF
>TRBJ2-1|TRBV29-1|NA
TGCAGCGTTGGAGGGGGGGCGTCCGGCGATGAGCAGTTCTTC
CSVGGGASGDEQFF
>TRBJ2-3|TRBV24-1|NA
TGTGCCACCAGTGATTTTCCGACAGGAACAGATACGCAGTATTTT
CATSDFPTGTDTQYF
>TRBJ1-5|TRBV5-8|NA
TGTGCCAGCAGCTTGTCGGGGGGCACACCGCCCCAGCATTTT
CASSLSGGTPPQHF
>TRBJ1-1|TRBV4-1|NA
TGCGCCAGCAGCCAAGGTTGGCAGGGGATCAGTGAAGCTTTCTTT
CASSQGWQGISEAFF
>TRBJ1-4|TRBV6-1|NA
TGTGCCAGCAGTGAAGGATGGGGCGCGAATGAAAAACTGTTTTTT
CASSEGWGANEKLFF
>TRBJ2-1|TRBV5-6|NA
TGTGCCAGCAGCTCCTGGGGGCGGACTAGTGGAAGCAATGAGCAGTTCTTC
CASSSWGRTSGSNEQFF